The next 26 T cell receptor beta chains were all read from a single sample in a study of blood T cell repertoires in COVID-19. Sequenced by immunoSEQ multiplex PCR; TCRdb stores in-frame clones only, minus some. Among more than 45,000 clones listed, more than 75% were seen once. The sample taken for sequencing was peripheral blood. The receptors were sampled from a woman in her sixties or seventies with acute or convalescent COVID-19.

The J gene is TRBJ1-1, the V gene TRBV4-1, with TRBD1 matching 8 bases. The trim removed 2 bases at V and 4 bases at J, leaving 12 bases unmatched. Germline assignment: CDR1 MGHRA and CDR2 YSYEKL. The CDR3 totals 17 residues. Written as DNA, the CDR3 is TGCGCCAGCAGCCAAAACTGGCGGCAGGGGGCAGGCACTGAAGCTTTCTTT. Its translation: CASSQNWRQGAGTEAFF.

J is TRBJ2-7 and V is TRBV18; TRBD2 might be the D (7 bases). Germline CDR1 and CDR2: KGHSH and LQKENI. CDR3 length: 14 residues. Trimming took 6 bases from V and 4 from J, leaving 16 bases between them. The CDR3 loop is CASSQSRGAYEQYF. DNA for the CDR3: TGTGCCAGCTCCCAAAGTCGGGGGGCTTACGAGCAGTACTTC. Based on the CDR3 plus reference TRBV18 and TRBJ2-7, the full variable domain is NAGVMQNPRHLVRRRGQEARLRCSPMKGHSHVYWYRQLPEEGLKFMVYLQKENIIDESGMPKERFSAEFPKEGPSILRIQQVVRGDSAAYFCASSQSRGAYEQYFGPGTRLTVT.

V is TRBV20-1 and J is TRBJ2-1; D gene unclear. This CDR3 has 13 amino acids. Germline values: CDR1 DFQATT, CDR2 SNEGSKA (reference sequence). The germline V and J ends were trimmed by 3 bases and 5 bases, with 11 bases remaining between them. In nucleotides, the CDR3 is TGCAGTGCTAGTTGGGCCAGAAACAATGAGCAGTTCTTC. This gives the protein CSASWARNNEQFF.

This chain joins TRBV27 and TRBJ1-1, with 7 bases matching TRBD1. The CDR3 contains 15 residues. The germline V gene has CDR1 MNHEY and CDR2 SMNVEV (reference sequence). With 3 bases clipped from V and 4 bases from J, the junction kept 8 bases outside the gene matches. Written as DNA, the CDR3 is TGTGCCAGCAGTTTTACACAGGGGTGGGGCACTGAAGCTTTCTTT. Encoded protein: CASSFTQGWGTEAFF.

The V call is TRBV9, the J call TRBJ1-3, with 8 bases fitting TRBD1. V lost 2 bases to trimming and J lost 2 bases; unmatched junction nucleotides: 9. This CDR3 comprises 17 residues. CDR1 SGDLS and CDR2 YYNGEE come from the germline V gene. The CDR3 DNA is TGTGCCAGCAGCGTTACAGGGGGTGAGCTACCTGGAAACACCATATATTTT. Residues: CASSVTGGELPGNTIYF.

Here the CDR3 reads CASSYGTGDPYEQYF. CDR3 nucleotides: TGTGCCAGCAGTTACGGGACAGGGGACCCCTACGAGCAGTACTTC. The rearrangement uses TRBV6-2 or TRBV6-3 and TRBJ2-7, with 10 bases that match TRBD1. J was trimmed by 2 bases and V by 2 bases; bases with no gene match: 3. CDR1 and CDR2 (germline): MNHEY, SVGEGT. This CDR3 has 15 residues.

The rearrangement uses TRBV7-9 and TRBJ1-1, with D hard to call. The CDR3 extends over 15 amino acids. Germline CDR1 reads SEHNR; CDR2 reads FQNEAQ (reference sequence). V lost 1 base and J 3 bases, leaving 12 bases between the germline ends. In DNA, the CDR3 is TGTGCCAGCAGCTTAGGCGGGGAGCACCACACTGAAGCTTTCTTT. Protein sequence: CASSLGGEHHTEAFF. The entire variable domain, with the rest obtained from reference TRBV7-9 and TRBJ1-1, is as follows: DTGVSQNPRHKITKRGQNVTFRCDPISEHNRLYWYRQTLGQGPEFLTYFQNEAQLEKSRLLSDRFSAERPKGSFSTLEIQRTEQGDSAMYLCASSLGGEHHTEAFFGQGTRLTVV.

The chain uses TRBV11-2 and TRBJ1-3; TRBD1 might be the D (5 bases). The CDR3 is made up of 15 amino acids. The V gene lost 4 bases and the J gene lost 4 bases, with 14 bases spanning the gap. The V gene's germline CDR1 is SGHAT and CDR2 FQNNGV. The CDR3 bases are TGTGCCAGCAGCTCAGACCCAGGGTTCGGAAACACCATATATTTT. The encoded protein is CASSSDPGFGNTIYF.

The CDR3 nucleotides are TGTGCCAGCAGCGGGCAGAATAATCAGCCCCAGCATTTT. The encoded protein is CASSGQNNQPQHF. The rearrangement uses TRBV7-9 and TRBJ1-5; no definite D call. CDR3 length: 13 amino acids. V was clipped by 5 bases and J by 4 bases, with 9 bases between them. Germline V CDR1 and CDR2: SEHNR, FQNEAQ (reference sequence).

This rearrangement joins TRBV10-2 to TRBJ2-7; 7 bases line up with TRBD1. The CDR3 runs to 13 residues. Trimming took 4 bases from V and 2 from J; bases not matched to a gene: 2. The germline CDR1 and CDR2 sequences are WSHSY and SAAADI. CDR3 residues: CASSGGTAYEQYF. The CDR3 bases are TGCGCCAGCAGTGGTGGGACAGCCTACGAGCAGTACTTC.

V and J are TRBV19 and TRBJ1-5; 11 nucleotides agree with TRBD1. The V and J ends lost 2 bases and 7 bases, in that order; junction bases with no gene match: 7. Germline assignment: CDR1 LNHDA and CDR2 SQIVND (reference sequence). The CDR3 sequence is 16 residues long. The CDR3 protein is CASSIPDRGLRQPQHF. The CDR3 region has the DNA TGTGCCAGTAGTATACCGGACAGGGGGCTTCGGCAGCCCCAGCATTTT.

The chain carries TRBV12-2 and TRBJ2-2; TRBD2, the table's D call, lacks a check against the DNA. TRBV12-2 is described as a pseudogene. There are 14 residues in the CDR3. CDR3 nucleotides: TGTGCAAGTCGCCGGGTCCGGAGGCCCGGGGAGCTGTTTTTT. Its protein is CASRRVRRPGELFF.

As DNA, the CDR3 is TGTGCCAGCAGCGTAGACTCGGGGATGGTCTATGGCTACACCTTC. Translating it yields CASSVDSGMVYGYTF. This rearrangement joins TRBV9 to TRBJ1-2; D uncertain. CDR3 length: 15 amino acids. Trimming took 0 bases from V and 4 from J, leaving 13 bases between them. The germline V gene has CDR1 SGDLS and CDR2 YYNGEE.

The V gene is TRBV6-4, the J gene TRBJ2-1, with 8 bases identical to TRBD2. J lost 6 bases, V lost 3 bases, and 4 bases had no gene match. There are 14 residues in the CDR3. Germline lookup yields CDR1 MRHNA and CDR2 SNTAGT. This CDR3 reads CASSEERGSNEQFF. CDR3 DNA: TGTGCCAGCAGTGAAGAGCGGGGGTCCAATGAGCAGTTCTTC.

The chain employs TRBV12-3 or TRBV12-4 and TRBJ1-4; TRBD1 is a possible D gene (6 bases). The CDR3 consists of 13 residues. Between the trimmed V and J ends, which lost 6 bases and 4 bases, there was a span of 9 bases. The chain's CDR3 is CASSRTDNEKLFF. CDR3 DNA: TGTGCCAGCAGCCGGACAGATAATGAAAAACTGTTTTTT.

V usage is TRBV6-5 and J usage is TRBJ1-1; the match to TRBD1 covers 8 bases. CDR1 is MNHEY and CDR2 is SVGAGI in the germline V gene. Unmatched junction bases numbered 8, after V lost 8 bases and J lost 6 bases. CDR3 length: 13 amino acids. CDR3 protein: CASVFTGGSEAFF. The CDR3 nucleotides are TGTGCCAGCGTTTTTACAGGGGGATCTGAAGCTTTCTTT.

This clone was recorded a few times. V gene TRBV14 combines with J gene TRBJ2-7, with D unclear. V was shortened by 0 bases and J by 3 bases, with 6 bases between the two germline ends. CDR1 and CDR2 from the germline V gene are SGHDN and FVKESK. The CDR3 totals 13 residues. DNA of the CDR3: TGTGCCAGCAGCCAAGATCTTAACTACGAGCAGTACTTC. Translation: CASSQDLNYEQYF.

The chain has TRBV12-3 or TRBV12-4 and TRBJ1-3, with D unresolved. The length of the CDR3 is 13 residues. Trimming removed 6 bases at V and 4 bases at J, with 10 bases between. DNA for the CDR3: TGTGCCAGCAGCCAGGACTTAGGAAACACCATATATTTT. Encoded protein: CASSQDLGNTIYF.

This clone was detected only a few times. The chain recombines TRBV15 with TRBJ1-5, with 9 bases lining up with TRBD1. There are 15 residues in the CDR3. Germline trimming cut 5 bases from V and 6 bases from J; bases unmatched to any gene: 8. The V gene's germline CDR1 is LNHNV and CDR2 YYDKDF (reference sequence). The CDR3 loop reads CATSHRQGVSQPQHF. The DNA of the CDR3 is TGTGCCACCAGCCACAGACAGGGGGTCAGTCAGCCCCAGCATTTT. The variable domain in full, completed from reference TRBV15 and TRBJ1-5, reads DAMVIQNPRYQVTQFGKPVTLSCSQTLNHNVMYWYQQKSSQAPKLLFHYYDKDFNNEADTPDNFQSRRPNTSFCFLDIRSPGLGDTAMYLCATSHRQGVSQPQHFGDGTRLSIL.

As to this clone: This CDR3 is also generated by other DNA sequences in the sample. The chain joins TRBV6-5 to TRBJ1-6; perhaps TRBD1 as D (6 bases). V was pared by 6 bases and J by 6 bases, with 9 bases between. There are 13 residues in the CDR3. The germline gives CDR1 MNHEY, CDR2 SVGAGI. DNA for the CDR3: TGTGCCAGCAGCCGGACAGCTAATTCACCCCTCCACTTT. It yields the protein CASSRTANSPLHF.

The chain uses TRBV3-1 (or the pseudogene TRBV3-2) and TRBJ1-1; 7 nucleotides align to TRBD1. J lost 7 bases, V lost 4 bases, and 6 bases had no gene match. Germline V gene lookup returns CDR1 LGHDT and CDR2 YNNKEL (reference sequence). CDR3 length: 13 amino acids. The CDR3 DNA reads TGTGCCAGCAGCCCGTTGGGACAGTTTGAAGCTTTCTTT. Protein product: CASSPLGQFEAFF.

This clone was seen a few times. V is TRBV30 and J is TRBJ1-1, with D maybe TRBD1 (5 bases). The ends were cut back, 1 base at V and 0 bases at J, with 6 bases in the middle. This CDR3 region has 13 residues. CDR1 is GTSNPN and CDR2 is SVGIG in the germline V gene (reference sequence). The CDR3 DNA is TGTGCCTGGAGTGAGGGGATGAACACTGAAGCTTTCTTT. Protein sequence: CAWSEGMNTEAFF.

This clone has more than one count but fewer than ten. The chain has TRBV19 and TRBJ1-4, with D perhaps matching TRBD1 (5 bases). Deletions cut 8 bases from V and 7 bases from J, with 11 bases between. Germline V gene sequence: CDR1 LNHDA, CDR2 SQIVND (reference sequence). The CDR3 totals 12 residues. The CDR3 DNA is TGTGCCAGTTCGCAGGGTAGTGAAAAACTGTTTTTT. Translated: CASSQGSEKLFF. Variable domain in full (rest from reference TRBV19 and TRBJ1-4): DGGITQSPKYLFRKEGQNVTLSCEQNLNHDAMYWYRQDPGQGLRLIYYSQIVNDFQKGDIAEGYSVSREKKESFPLTVTSAQKNPTAFYLCASSQGSEKLFFGSGTQLSVL.

The rearrangement joins TRBV11-3 to TRBJ2-2; no definite D call. The CDR3 spans 13 residues. The germline gives CDR1 SGHNT, CDR2 YENEEA. Trimming left V 3 bases short and J 4 bases short, with 6 bases between. The DNA of the CDR3 is TGTGCCAGCAGCTTTCGGGTCACCGGGGAGCTGTTTTTT. It is translated as CASSFRVTGELFF. Supplemented by reference TRBV11-3 and TRBJ2-2, the full variable domain reads EAGVVQSPRYKIIEKKQPVAFWCNPISGHNTLYWYLQNLGQGPELLIRYENEEAVDDSQLPKDRFSAERLKGVDSTLKIQPAELGDSAVYLCASSFRVTGELFFGEGSRLTVL.

The chain couples TRBV6-2 or TRBV6-3 to TRBJ2-1, with TRBD1 matching over 9 bases. J gave up 8 bases and V 6 bases, and 11 bases lay outside the gene matches. Germline V gene sequence: CDR1 MNHEY, CDR2 SVGEGT. CDR3 length: 15 amino acids. CDR3 loop: CASSSGQGRTDEQFF. CDR3 DNA: TGTGCCAGCAGCTCGGGACAGGGAAGGACGGATGAGCAGTTCTTC.

This chain connects TRBV3-1 (or the pseudogene TRBV3-2) to TRBJ1-2; 8 bases align to TRBD1. Germline V gene data show CDR1 as LGHDT and CDR2 as YNNKEL (reference sequence). The CDR3 spans 16 residues. J gave up 7 bases and V 0 bases, and 10 bases lay outside the gene matches. Here the CDR3 DNA reads TGTGCCAGCAGCCAAGATTGGACGGACAGGGTTCCTGGCTACACCTTC. This codes for CASSQDWTDRVPGYTF.